A single sample is the source of the 32 T cell receptor beta chains below, sequenced in a study of blood T cell repertoires in COVID-19. Repertoires were generated with immunoSEQ multiplex PCR, while TCRdb's copy carries only in-frame clones and drops some. The data contain about 350,000 clones, about nine tenths of them singletons. Sequencing used PBMCs or T cells enriched from blood (not recorded which). These receptors all stem from a woman aged 30 to 39 who had been exposed to COVID-19.

The chain is built from TRBV28 and TRBJ1-4, with D perhaps matching TRBD1 (6 bases). This CDR3 is 16 amino acids long. V was trimmed by 2 bases and J by 0 bases, leaving 10 bases between them. CDR1 is MDHEN and CDR2 is SYDVKM in the germline V gene. The CDR3 spells CASSLGRGATNEKLFF. DNA of the CDR3: TGTGCCAGCAGTTTAGGCAGGGGTGCAACTAATGAAAAACTGTTTTTT.

This rearrangement joins TRBV13 to TRBJ2-7; no firm D call. From germline, CDR1 is PRHDT and CDR2 FYEKMQ (reference sequence). CDR3 size: 14 residues. Trimming pared 3 bases from V and 0 bases from J, leaving 9 bases between. The CDR3, as DNA: TGTGCCAGCAGCTTTGGTCTGAGCTCCTACGAGCAGTACTTC. Protein product: CASSFGLSSYEQYF.

The genes are TRBV6-5 and TRBJ2-7; possible D gene TRBD1, 5 bases. The CDR3 has 16 amino acids. Per the germline V gene, CDR1 is MNHEY and CDR2 is SVGAGI. The V and J ends lost 2 bases and 0 bases respectively, with 14 bases between them. The CDR3 region has the DNA TGTGCCAGCAGTTACACTACAGCCAGGGCCTCCTACGAGCAGTACTTC. Protein product: CASSYTTARASYEQYF.

The chain joins TRBV24-1 to TRBJ2-7, with TRBD1 matching 9 bases. The CDR3 loop spans 11 amino acids. V trimming: 7 bases; J trimming: 6 bases; junction bases outside the gene matches: 0. Germline CDR1 KGHDR, CDR2 SFDVKD. The CDR3 nucleotides are TGTGCCACCAGACAGGGGGCCGAGCAGTACTTC. Protein product: CATRQGAEQYF.

V gene TRBV4-1 combines with J gene TRBJ1-5; 7 nucleotides align to TRBD1. The CDR3 runs 18 residues. Germline V gene sequence: CDR1 MGHRA, CDR2 YSYEKL. Unmatched junction bases numbered 8, after V lost 0 bases and J lost 0 bases. The CDR3 reads CASSQEESGTASNQPQHF. The CDR3, as DNA: TGCGCCAGCAGCCAAGAGGAGTCCGGGACAGCTAGCAATCAGCCCCAGCATTTT.

The chain carries TRBV29-1 and TRBJ1-1; D is uncertain. CDR1 is SQVTM and CDR2 is ANQGSEA in the germline V gene. This CDR3 comprises 12 residues. With 2 bases removed from V and 3 bases from J, the gap between germline ends came to 7 bases. The CDR3 DNA reads TGCAGCGTTGAACAGTTCGACACTGAAGCTTTCTTT. Its protein product is CSVEQFDTEAFF.

The J gene is TRBJ2-1, the V gene TRBV3-1 (or the pseudogene TRBV3-2), with D possibly matching TRBD1 (8 bases). CDR1 and CDR2 from the germline V gene are LGHDT and YNNKEL (reference sequence). Trimming left V 4 bases short and J 6 bases short, with 16 bases between. The CDR3 is made up of 15 amino acids. The CDR3 sequence is CASSRDRGLINEQFF. In nucleotides, the CDR3 is TGTGCCAGCAGCCGAGACAGGGGACTAATCAATGAGCAGTTCTTC.

The rearrangement links TRBV4-2 to TRBJ2-5, with a possible D match to TRBD2 (5 bases). V was shortened by 1 base and J by 5 bases, with 8 bases between the two germline ends. In germline, CDR1 is LGHNA, CDR2 YNFKEQ. CDR3 size: 13 residues. The DNA of the CDR3 is TGTGCCAGCAGCCAAGTCGGCGGGGAGACCCAGTACTTC. Encoded protein: CASSQVGGETQYF.

The rearrangement links TRBV9 to TRBJ2-2, with TRBD2 identical over 7 bases. Germline V CDR1 and CDR2: SGDLS, YYNGEE. The CDR3 is 12 amino acids. Germline trimming cut 6 bases from V and 8 bases from J; bases unmatched to any gene: 4. CDR3 nucleotide sequence: TGTGCCAGCAACGCGGGAGAAGGGGAGCTGTTTTTT. As protein: CASNAGEGELFF.

This clone was observed a few times. V usage is TRBV30 and J usage is TRBJ2-4; tentatively, D is TRBD1 (5 bases). This CDR3 has 19 amino acids. Germline-derived CDR1 and CDR2 are GTSNPN and SVGIG (reference sequence). V gave up 0 bases and J gave up 1 base, with 22 bases separating them. The CDR3 sequence is CAWSVSRQTVTLAKNIQYF. CDR3 coding DNA: TGTGCCTGGAGTGTATCCCGGCAGACAGTGACTCTTGCCAAAAACATTCAGTACTTC.

V and J are TRBV3-1 (or the pseudogene TRBV3-2) and TRBJ2-1, with TRBD2 matching 9 bases. In germline, CDR1 is LGHDT, CDR2 YNNKEL (reference sequence). The CDR3 contains 14 residues. J gave up 10 bases and V 5 bases, and 9 bases lay outside the gene matches. In DNA, the CDR3 is TGTGCCAGCAGCACGGCGGGAGGGCTGCAAGAGCAGTTCTTC. Protein: CASSTAGGLQEQFF.

The rearrangement links TRBV19 to TRBJ1-5, with 7 bases aligning to TRBD1. J was trimmed by 3 bases and V by 5 bases; bases with no gene match: 7. The CDR3 loop spans 15 amino acids. Germline V gene sequence: CDR1 LNHDA, CDR2 SQIVND (reference sequence). The DNA for the CDR3 is TGTGCCAGTAGTTTGGACAGGACCTTCAATCAGCCCCAGCATTTT. This encodes CASSLDRTFNQPQHF.

The chain recombines TRBV28 with TRBJ1-6, with D possibly matching TRBD1 (6 bases). V was cut by 6 bases and J by 3 bases, with 12 bases left in between. This CDR3 has 15 amino acids. Germline V gives CDR1 MDHEN, CDR2 SYDVKM. CDR3 residues: CASRHDRRYNSPLHF. CDR3 nucleotide sequence: TGTGCCAGCAGGCATGACAGGCGCTATAATTCACCCCTCCACTTT.

The J gene is TRBJ1-2, the V gene TRBV18, with 7 bases matching TRBD1. V lost 4 bases to trimming and J lost 6 bases; unmatched junction nucleotides: 5. The CDR3 contains 13 residues. CDR1 and CDR2 from the germline V gene are KGHSH and LQKENI. The CDR3 DNA follows: TGTGCCAGCTCACGACAGGGATTAAATGGCTACACCTTC. Translated, it gives CASSRQGLNGYTF.

A few counts support this clone. V gene TRBV28 combines with J gene TRBJ1-5; a weak D match, TRBD1 (5 bases). The V gene's germline CDR1 is MDHEN and CDR2 SYDVKM. The CDR3 is 14 residues long. The V end was cut by 8 bases, the J end by 7 bases, with 18 bases between. CDR3 in DNA: TGTGCCAGCCGAACCCCGGGACTCCAGCAGCCCCAGCATTTT. Translating gives CASRTPGLQQPQHF.

The gene calls are TRBV2 and TRBJ1-1; 9 bases are a match to TRBD1. The CDR3 is made up of 14 amino acids. Germline V gene lookup returns CDR1 SNHLY and CDR2 FYNNEI. J lost 5 bases, V lost 5 bases, and 6 bases had no gene match. CDR3 coding DNA: TGTGCCAGCAGTTCCCCACAGGGGGCGACTGAAGCTTTCTTT. Translation gives CASSSPQGATEAFF.

This rearrangement joins TRBV19 to TRBJ1-2; D gene unclear. The germline gives CDR1 LNHDA, CDR2 SQIVND (reference sequence). This CDR3 is built from 12 residues. The CDR3 DNA reads as TGTGCTGTGGCAGCGACTAACTATGGCTACACCTTC. The encoded protein is CAVAATNYGYTF. Variable domain in full (rest from reference TRBV19 and TRBJ1-2): DGGITQSPKYLFRKEGQNVTLSCEQNLNHDAMYWYRQDPGQGLRLIYYSQIVNDFQKGDIAEGYSVSREKKESFPLTVTSAQKNPTAFYLCAVAATNYGYTFGSGTRLTVV.

This chain links TRBV27 with TRBJ2-7; D perhaps matches TRBD2 (5 bases). Trimming shortened V by 5 bases and J by 4 bases, and 24 bases separated the two germline ends. Germline CDR1 MNHEY, CDR2 SMNVEV (reference sequence). The CDR3 sequence is 17 residues long. The CDR3 DNA reads TGTGCCAGCAGTCAATTATCGATGTCCACCGGGGTTTACGAGCAGTACTTC. This sequence encodes CASSQLSMSTGVYEQYF.

The rearrangement joins TRBV7-9 to TRBJ2-1, with D possibly being TRBD1 (5 bases). Per germline, CDR1 SEHNR and CDR2 FQNEAQ (reference sequence). Deletions cut 4 bases from V and 6 bases from J, with 22 bases between. The CDR3 length is 17 residues. The CDR3 bases are TGTGCCAGCAGCTCCCTCAGCTTCCAGGGTTGGTTCAATGAGCAGTTCTTC. It encodes CASSSLSFQGWFNEQFF.

In this sample, this clone turned up once. V is TRBV19 and J is TRBJ2-7; D perhaps matches TRBD2 (6 bases). The CDR3 is 13 amino acids. Germline CDR1 is LNHDA and CDR2 is SQIVND (reference sequence). V was clipped by 6 bases and J by 2 bases, with 11 bases between them. CDR3 loop: CASRGGDPYEQYF. CDR3 DNA: TGTGCCAGTAGGGGCGGGGATCCCTACGAGCAGTACTTC.

The chain is built from TRBV5-1 and TRBJ2-5; 10 bases map to TRBD2. V shed 6 bases and J 2 bases; nucleotides not matched to a gene: 10. The germline CDR1 and CDR2 sequences are SGHRS and YFSETQ. This CDR3 has 16 amino acids. This CDR3 reads CASMRLAGAPQETQYF. CDR3 sequence (DNA): TGCGCCAGCATGAGGCTAGCGGGAGCCCCACAAGAGACCCAGTACTTC.

The genes are TRBV5-1 and TRBJ2-1; tentatively, D is TRBD2 (6 bases). CDR3 length: 15 amino acids. Trimming removed 4 bases from V and 5 bases from J, with 16 bases in between. Germline CDR1 reads SGHRS; CDR2 reads YFSETQ. The CDR3 reads CASSRERVLNNEQFF. In DNA, the CDR3 is TGCGCCAGCAGCCGGGAGCGGGTCCTCAACAATGAGCAGTTCTTC.

V is TRBV3-1 (or the pseudogene TRBV3-2) and J is TRBJ2-2; perhaps TRBD1 as D (5 bases). The CDR3 contains 16 residues. Between the trimmed V and J ends, which lost 4 bases and 0 bases, there was a span of 12 bases. The germline V gene has CDR1 LGHDT and CDR2 YNNKEL (reference sequence). The CDR3 here is CASSPMTVPNTGELFF. DNA for the CDR3: TGTGCCAGCAGCCCCATGACAGTACCGAACACCGGGGAGCTGTTTTTT.

On this clone: This same CDR3 is encoded by further DNA sequences in the sample. The chain uses TRBV3-1 (or the pseudogene TRBV3-2) and TRBJ1-6; TRBD1 might be the D (5 bases). The CDR3 is made up of 16 amino acids. Deletions cut 3 bases from V and 7 bases from J, with 16 bases between. Germline assignment: CDR1 LGHDT and CDR2 YNNKEL (reference sequence). The DNA of the CDR3 is TGTGCCAGCAGCCAGGGGCAGGGCCCGGCGAATTCACCCCTCCACTTT. This encodes CASSQGQGPANSPLHF.

This rearrangement joins TRBV5-1 to TRBJ1-6; 7 bases agree with TRBD1. Germline loops: CDR1 SGHRS, CDR2 YFSETQ. V dropped 0 bases and J dropped 7; count of bases not matched to a gene: 7. The CDR3 has 16 residues. The CDR3 DNA reads TGCGCCAGCAGCTTGGCCCGGGACAGAGGGAATTCACCCCTCCACTTT. The encoded protein is CASSLARDRGNSPLHF.

The chain employs TRBV9 and TRBJ2-2; D uncertain. Trimming took 3 bases from V and 7 from J, leaving 7 bases between them. The CDR3 runs to 12 residues. Looked up from germline, CDR1 is SGDLS and CDR2 is YYNGEE. The CDR3 reads CASSDYGGELFF. The CDR3 bases are TGTGCCAGCAGCGACTATGGCGGGGAGCTGTTTTTT.

This clone was picked up a small number of times. CDR3 sequence (DNA): TGTGCCAGCAGTGTCACAGGGATCGGAGATGAAAAACTGTTTTTT. Residues: CASSVTGIGDEKLFF. J is TRBJ1-4 and V is TRBV2, with a weak D call TRBD1 (6 bases). The germline gives CDR1 SNHLY, CDR2 FYNNEI. The CDR3 has 15 amino acids. V was cut by 4 bases and J by 6 bases, with 15 bases left in between.

CDR3 loop: CATSDLRAEKNEQFF. CDR3 DNA: TGTGCCACCAGTGATTTGCGCGCGGAAAAGAATGAGCAGTTCTTC. The chain carries TRBV24-1 and TRBJ2-1; no clear D. The germline V gene has CDR1 KGHDR and CDR2 SFDVKD. This CDR3 comprises 15 residues. V lost 0 bases and J lost 7, with 12 bases in between.

The chain has TRBV15 and TRBJ1-2, with TRBD1 as a possible D gene (6 bases). Trimming left V 5 bases short and J 4 bases short, with 23 bases between. CDR3 size: 17 residues. Germline assignment: CDR1 LNHNV and CDR2 YYDKDF (reference sequence). In DNA, the CDR3 is TGTGCCACCAGCCCCGATCGAATGGGGGCCTCCCTCTATGGCTACACCTTC. It encodes CATSPDRMGASLYGYTF.

The chain has TRBV5-1 and TRBJ2-7; D is possibly TRBD2 (6 bases). The CDR3 extends over 15 amino acids. With 1 base removed from V and 3 bases from J, the gap between germline ends came to 14 bases. The germline gives CDR1 SGHRS, CDR2 YFSETQ. CDR3 residues: CASSLFGRDLYEQYF. CDR3 coding DNA: TGCGCCAGCAGCTTGTTTGGGCGGGACCTCTACGAGCAGTACTTC.

This chain connects TRBV5-1 to TRBJ2-7; tentative D call: TRBD2 (5 bases). This CDR3 has 16 residues. V was trimmed by 5 bases and J by 3 bases, leaving 21 bases between them. CDR1 is SGHRS and CDR2 is YFSETQ in the germline V gene. As DNA, the CDR3 is TGCGCCAGCAGGGTGAGCCTAGCAGGAGGTGACTACGAGCAGTACTTC. Encoded protein: CASRVSLAGGDYEQYF.

The chain is built from TRBV3-1 (or the pseudogene TRBV3-2) and TRBJ1-2; TRBD1 matches at 7 bases. The CDR3 length is 13 residues. Germline CDR1 reads LGHDT; CDR2 reads YNNKEL (reference sequence). V dropped 7 bases and J dropped 6; count of bases not matched to a gene: 8. The CDR3 is CASKHAQGDGYTF. CDR3 DNA: TGTGCCAGCAAACACGCTCAGGGGGATGGCTACACCTTC.